This T cell receptor (beta chain) was sequenced during a study of response to subunit inactivated influenza vaccine (dated by TCRdb to between 2018 and 2020). Broadly, across the study: Deep quantitative T cell receptor repertoire profiling was used in the study to track responses to a trivalent subunit inactivated influenza vaccine.

The study at large found these results: The authors proposed that each seasonal influenza vaccination may bring in only a limited number of new T cells.

The CDR3, cysteine through phenylalanine, is 14 amino acids long. Only the CDR3 part of the read is kept: 42 bases, read in frame from the first base. Sequences SGHRS (CDR1) and YFSETQ (CDR2) are obtained from the germline V gene. The junction shows trimming of 3 bases on V and 5 bases on J, and the gene matches do not reach 7 bases of it. The protocol used for the library was RT-PCR. This sample was sequenced with an Illumina HiSeq 2500. The public reads were quality trimmed at Q25 with fastp and then assembled into clones with MiXCR by TCRdb, keeping productive beta chains. Identical CDR3 protein sequences are pooled into one entry, listed with their most common genes and DNA. Present in this sample are about 650,000 distinct CDR3 sequences, approximately 15% of which were seen just once. Approximately 7.6% of the sample is in the top ten clones. Regarding this clonotype: The specificity of this receptor is unknown. One base away there is no much larger clone; base qualities are not given.

This clonotype was sampled from a man aged 45-60 years who received an inactivated influenza vaccine. Donor details come from another sample of the same person, matched by shared clones. This specimen was PBMCs from blood, taken around 14 days before vaccination. Rearrangement joined TRBV5-1 to TRBJ2-5; 7 bases in the junction line up with TRBD1. CDR3 loop: CASSSGTVPETQYF. The bases read TGCGCCAGCAGCTCCGGGACAGTCCCGGAGACCCAGTACTTC.